A selection of T cell receptor beta chains follows, all from one sample in a study of OX40 agonist ivuxolimab in advanced cancers. Method: immunoSEQ multiplex PCR; TCRdb's copy keeps in-frame clones and lacks some. The sample has about 65,000 clones, roughly 89% seen once. Sequenced material: CD4+ or CD8+ T cells sorted from blood, taken in a trial of the OX40 agonist ivuxolimab. These receptors all stem from an adult with an advanced solid tumor such as melanoma, head and neck, liver or kidney cancer. CDR3s include the opening cysteine and the closing phenylalanine or tryptophan. Fields, in order: D gene, clone size, V gene, J gene, CDR3 DNA, CDR3 protein. D genes are given only for firm matches. Clone size is shown for a subset of rows, as once, few, many or a class of expanded clone.

-	-	TRBV10-3	TRBJ1-5	TGTGCCATCAGTGGTGGAGGGACCAATCAGCCCCAGCATTTT	CAISGGGTNQPQHF
-	-	TRBV7-2	TRBJ1-1	TGTGCCAGCAAAGAGTCCATGAACACTGAAGCTTTCTTT	CASKESMNTEAFF
-	-	TRBV10-3	TRBJ2-7	TGTGCCAGCAAAGGTGAGGACAGAACCTACGAGCAGTACTTC	CASKGEDRTYEQYF
-	-	TRBV6-1	TRBJ1-5	TGTGCCAGTGCCCACTTGGGGGTCAATCAGCCCCAGCATTTT	CASAHLGVNQPQHF
-	-	TRBV18	TRBJ2-7	TGTGCCAGCTCACCACCTGACAGAAACTACTACGAGCAGTACTTC	CASSPPDRNYYEQYF
-	few	TRBV4-1	TRBJ1-5	TGCGCCAGCAGCCAAGATAATCGTCAGCCCCAGCATTTT	CASSQDNRQPQHF
-	-	TRBV6-1	TRBJ1-6	TGTGCCAGCAGAAACAGGGCGGACAATTCACCCCTCCACTTT	CASRNRADNSPLHF
-	once	TRBV9	TRBJ2-3	TGTGCCAGCAGCGGAGGACACAACACAGATACGCAGTATTTT	CASSGGHNTDTQYF
-	-	TRBV7-9	TRBJ2-1	TGTGCCAGCAGCTTACTCGGAAGAGAGTGGGATGAGCAGTTCTTC	CASSLLGREWDEQFF
-	-	TRBV6-1	TRBJ2-1	TGTGCCAGCAGGGGGGGGGCGGTTTTAGGGAATGAGCAGTTCTTC	CASRGGAVLGNEQFF
-	few	TRBV7-9	TRBJ1-2	TGTGCCAGCAGCTTAGGGATCAGGGGAGGCTACACCTTC	CASSLGIRGGYTF
-	once	TRBV29-1	TRBJ1-5	TGCAGCGTTGCAGTCCCCCTAAACAGCAATCAGCCCCAGCATTTT	CSVAVPLNSNQPQHF
TRBD1	-	TRBV2	TRBJ1-2	TGTGCCAGCAGTGGGACCGAGGGGGCTGGTGGCTACACCTTC	CASSGTEGAGGYTF
-	-	TRBV5-1	TRBJ1-3	TGCGCCAGCAGCTCGGACAGCTACTCTGGAAACACCATATATTTT	CASSSDSYSGNTIYF
TRBD2	-	TRBV4-1	TRBJ2-6	TGCGCCAGCAGCCAAGAGACTGCGCGGGGGGGATATGGGGCCAACGTCCTGACTTTC	CASSQETARGGYGANVLTF
TRBD1	-	TRBV6-5	TRBJ1-5	TGTGCCAGCAGTGCTCGGACAGGGAGTCAGCCCCAGCATTTT	CASSARTGSQPQHF